This entry is about one T cell receptor (beta chain). The antigen this receptor binds is unknown. The input lacks base qualities; no much larger clone sits a single base away. The data were obtained in a study of blood T cells in healthy people across ages (dated by TCRdb to 2013 to 2016). In the study overall: In model experiments, roughly one uniquely barcoded TCR beta cDNA molecule per two T cells was captured by template switching. For two donors (one aged 18 to 30 and one aged 80 or older), the study analyzed two additional independent replicas of 1 million unique cDNA reads from the same blood draw. To track age-related changes in TCR beta repertoire diversity, the study relied on deep sequencing normalized with unique cDNA molecular identifiers. The donors were split into four age groups: young (average around 17 years), middle-aged (around 40), aged (over 55) and long-lived (more than 80). To avoid experimental bias, donors of different ages were spread randomly across the sequencing lanes. The paper's findings and limits, for the study overall: The percentage of naive T cells measured by flow cytometry correlated strongly with observed TCR beta diversity. As age increased, observed TCR beta diversity per million T cells dropped in a roughly linear way, and a significant reduction was already evident by age 40. The long-lived group showed more naive CD4+ T cells, fewer expanded clones and increased TCR diversity than the aged group, suggesting age selection. Since profiling was done on bulk unsorted PBMCs, naive and antigen-experienced compartments could not be conclusively compared. Because donor CMV infection status was unknown, age-related changes in expanded clonotypes were potentially confounded. Estimates of total diversity based on one million sequenced T cells were regarded as lower bounds and as underestimates.

V gives up 0 bases and J gives up 2 bases, and the segment between their germline ends measures 11 bases. Based on the germline V gene, the CDR1 and CDR2 sequences are SGDLS and YYNGEE. From cysteine to phenylalanine, the CDR3 is 15 amino acids long. Solely the CDR3 DNA is kept, with 45 bases framed from the first base. Libraries came from 5' RACE. The instrument given in TCRdb is Illumina HiSeq 2500. A second PCR of roughly 6 to 11 cycles was performed with a sample-barcoded 5' primer and a J-beta primer mix. Each TCR beta cDNA molecule received a unique molecular identifier from a template-switch 5' adaptor carrying 12 random nucleotides. Each sample yielded at least 2.5 million CDR3-containing paired-end reads. The Mint cDNA synthesis kit, primed by a TRBC-specific oligonucleotide, was used to synthesize first-strand cDNA from all RNA. Following uracil-DNA glycosylase treatment, all cDNA underwent a first 18-cycle PCR with the universal primers M1SS and BC2_uni_R. As for the original processing: For normalization, 1 million high-quality reads, each with a distinct molecular identifier, were randomly selected from each sample. Instead of being binned into consensus sequences, reads that shared molecular identifiers were thrown out. MiTCR, set to a Q25 quality threshold and the strictest error-elimination algorithm, was used for CDR3 identification, clonotype clustering and error correction. A nonparametric unseen species model with Euler transformation was used to estimate lower-bound total TCR beta diversity. TCRdb handled the public reads itself, with Q25 trimming in fastp and clone calling in MiXCR, and kept productive beta chains. All rows with the same CDR3 protein become a single entry with the most common DNA and genes. The V and J calls come from TCRdb's annotation, not from the publication. The sample data list 550,000 to 700,000 distinct CDR3 sequences, and approximately 30% of these were observed just once. The top ten constitute about a fifth of the sample.

Systemically healthy Caucasian individuals from Russia, 39 in total and aged about 6 to 95 years, were included as donors. Around 9.9 milliliters of peripheral blood were collected from each donor into EDTA-treated Vacutainer tubes. Ficoll-Paque density-gradient centrifugation was used to isolate PBMCs, with at least 7 million per sample. Trizol reagent was used to extract total RNA from PBMCs, with at least 6 micrograms per sample. Naive CD45RAhigh/CD27high T cell percentages were measured by flow cytometry on a PBMC aliquot from every donor. Sequencing was done on a sample of blood. The clonotype was recovered from a woman aged 70-85 years in good health. The chain was built from TRBV9 and TRBJ2-5; matching of 6 bases hints at TRBD2 as the D gene. The CDR3 reads as follows: CASSVAPGRQETQYF. The nucleotides read TGTGCCAGCAGCGTAGCTCCGGGGAGGCAAGAGACCCAGTACTTC.